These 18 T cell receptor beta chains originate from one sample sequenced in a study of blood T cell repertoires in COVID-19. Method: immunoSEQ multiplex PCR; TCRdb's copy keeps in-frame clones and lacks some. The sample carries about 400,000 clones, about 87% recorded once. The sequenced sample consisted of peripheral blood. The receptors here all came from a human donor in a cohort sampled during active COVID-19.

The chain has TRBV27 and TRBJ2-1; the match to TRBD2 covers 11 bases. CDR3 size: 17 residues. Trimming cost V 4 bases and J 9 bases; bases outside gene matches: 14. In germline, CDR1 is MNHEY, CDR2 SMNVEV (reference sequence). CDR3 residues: CASSYLMTSGEIGEQFF. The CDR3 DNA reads TGTGCCAGCAGTTACCTAATGACTAGCGGGGAAATTGGTGAGCAGTTCTTC.

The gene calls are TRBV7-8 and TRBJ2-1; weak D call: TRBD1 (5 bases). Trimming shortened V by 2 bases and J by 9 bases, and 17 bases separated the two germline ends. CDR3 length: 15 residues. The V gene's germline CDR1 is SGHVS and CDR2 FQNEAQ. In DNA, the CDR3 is TGTGCCAGCAGCTTATGGGCCTGGGGCTATCCTGAGCAGTTCTTC. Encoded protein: CASSLWAWGYPEQFF.

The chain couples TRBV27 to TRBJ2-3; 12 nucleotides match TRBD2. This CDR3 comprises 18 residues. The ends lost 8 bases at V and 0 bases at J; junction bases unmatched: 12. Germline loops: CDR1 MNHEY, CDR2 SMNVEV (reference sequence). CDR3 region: CASSRLAGVHTSTDTQYF. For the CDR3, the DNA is TGTGCCAGCTCCCGACTAGCGGGGGTCCATACTAGCACAGATACGCAGTATTTT.

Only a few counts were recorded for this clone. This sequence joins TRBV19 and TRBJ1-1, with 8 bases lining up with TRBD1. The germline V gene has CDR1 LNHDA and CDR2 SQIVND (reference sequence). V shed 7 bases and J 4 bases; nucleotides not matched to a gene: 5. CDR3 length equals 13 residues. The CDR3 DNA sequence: TGTGCCAGTAAGCAGGGGGCGGTCACTGAAGCTTTCTTT. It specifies CASKQGAVTEAFF. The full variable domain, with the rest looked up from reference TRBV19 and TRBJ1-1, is DGGITQSPKYLFRKEGQNVTLSCEQNLNHDAMYWYRQDPGQGLRLIYYSQIVNDFQKGDIAEGYSVSREKKESFPLTVTSAQKNPTAFYLCASKQGAVTEAFFGQGTRLTVV.

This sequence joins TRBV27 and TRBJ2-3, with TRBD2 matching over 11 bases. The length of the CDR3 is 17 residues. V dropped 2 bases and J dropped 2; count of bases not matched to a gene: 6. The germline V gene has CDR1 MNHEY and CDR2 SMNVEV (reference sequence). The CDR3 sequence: CASSLQTSGGPTDTQYF. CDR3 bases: TGTGCCAGCAGTTTACAAACTAGCGGGGGACCCACAGATACGCAGTATTTT.

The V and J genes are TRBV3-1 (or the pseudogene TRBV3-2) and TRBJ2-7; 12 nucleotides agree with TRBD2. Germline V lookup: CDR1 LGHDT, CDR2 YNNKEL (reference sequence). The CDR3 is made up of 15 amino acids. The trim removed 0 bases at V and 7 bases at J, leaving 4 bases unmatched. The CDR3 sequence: CASSQDLAGGREQYF. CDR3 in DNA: TGTGCCAGCAGCCAAGACCTAGCGGGAGGGAGGGAGCAGTACTTC.

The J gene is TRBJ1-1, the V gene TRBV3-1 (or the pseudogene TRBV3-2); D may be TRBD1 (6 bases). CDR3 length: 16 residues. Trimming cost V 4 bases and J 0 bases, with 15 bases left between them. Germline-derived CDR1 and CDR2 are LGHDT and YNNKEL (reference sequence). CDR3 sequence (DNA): TGTGCCAGCAGCCCCCCCCGAGGGGGGGTGAACACTGAAGCTTTCTTT. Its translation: CASSPPRGGVNTEAFF.

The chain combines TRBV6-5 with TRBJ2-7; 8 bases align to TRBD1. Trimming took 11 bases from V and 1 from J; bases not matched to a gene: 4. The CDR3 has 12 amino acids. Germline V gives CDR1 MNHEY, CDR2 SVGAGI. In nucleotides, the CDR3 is TGTGCCGTACGACAGGGGTCCTACGAGCAGTACTTC. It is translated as CAVRQGSYEQYF.

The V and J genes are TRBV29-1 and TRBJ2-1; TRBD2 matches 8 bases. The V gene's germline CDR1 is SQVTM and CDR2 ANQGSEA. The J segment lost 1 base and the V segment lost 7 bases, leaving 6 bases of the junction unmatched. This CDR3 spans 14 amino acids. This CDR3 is CSAAREGSYNEQFF. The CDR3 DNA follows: TGCAGCGCTGCTCGGGAGGGGTCCTACAATGAGCAGTTCTTC.

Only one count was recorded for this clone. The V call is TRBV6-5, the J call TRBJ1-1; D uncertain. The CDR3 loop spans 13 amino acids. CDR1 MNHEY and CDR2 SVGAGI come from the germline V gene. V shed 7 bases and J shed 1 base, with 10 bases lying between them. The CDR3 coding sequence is TGTGCCAGCAATACCCTGAGGAACACTGAAGCTTTCTTT. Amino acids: CASNTLRNTEAFF.

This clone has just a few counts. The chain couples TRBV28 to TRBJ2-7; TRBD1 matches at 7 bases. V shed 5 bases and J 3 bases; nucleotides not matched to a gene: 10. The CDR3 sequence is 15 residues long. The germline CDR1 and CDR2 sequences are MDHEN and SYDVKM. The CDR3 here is CASSATGYGGYEQYF. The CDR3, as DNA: TGTGCCAGCAGTGCGACAGGGTACGGTGGCTACGAGCAGTACTTC.

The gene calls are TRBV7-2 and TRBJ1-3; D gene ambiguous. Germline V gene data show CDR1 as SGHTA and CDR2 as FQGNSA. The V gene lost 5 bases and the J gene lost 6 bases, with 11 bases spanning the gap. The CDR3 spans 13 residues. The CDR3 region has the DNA TGTGCCAGCAGCCACCGGGGAATAAACACCATATATTTT. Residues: CASSHRGINTIYF.

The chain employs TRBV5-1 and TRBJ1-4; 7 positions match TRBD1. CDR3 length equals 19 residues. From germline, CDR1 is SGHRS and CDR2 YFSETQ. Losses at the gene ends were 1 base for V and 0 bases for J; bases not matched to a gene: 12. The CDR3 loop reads CASSLRPTGTYATNEKLFF. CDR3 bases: TGCGCCAGCAGCTTGCGGCCGACAGGGACCTATGCAACTAATGAAAAACTGTTTTTT.

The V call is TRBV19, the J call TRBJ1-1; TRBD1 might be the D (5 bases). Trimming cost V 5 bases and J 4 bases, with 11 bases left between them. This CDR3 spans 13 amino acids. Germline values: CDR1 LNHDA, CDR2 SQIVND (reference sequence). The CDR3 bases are TGTGCCAGTAGTCAGGGTTGGGGCACTGAAGCTTTCTTT. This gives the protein CASSQGWGTEAFF.

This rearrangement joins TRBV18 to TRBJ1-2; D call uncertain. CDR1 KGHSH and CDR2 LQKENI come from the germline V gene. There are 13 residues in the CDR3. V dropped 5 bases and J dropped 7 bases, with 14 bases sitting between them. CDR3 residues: CASSVRDRGGYTF. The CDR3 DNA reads TGTGCCAGCTCAGTCCGGGATCGAGGTGGCTACACCTTC. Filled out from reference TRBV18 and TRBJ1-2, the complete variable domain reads NAGVMQNPRHLVRRRGQEARLRCSPMKGHSHVYWYRQLPEEGLKFMVYLQKENIIDESGMPKERFSAEFPKEGPSILRIQQVVRGDSAAYFCASSVRDRGGYTFGSGTRLTVV.

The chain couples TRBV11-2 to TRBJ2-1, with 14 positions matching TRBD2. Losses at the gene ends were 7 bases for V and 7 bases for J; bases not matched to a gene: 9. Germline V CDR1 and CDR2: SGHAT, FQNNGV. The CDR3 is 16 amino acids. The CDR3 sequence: CASNSGTSGSSNEQFF. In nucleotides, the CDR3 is TGTGCCAGCAACTCCGGGACTAGCGGGAGTAGTAATGAGCAGTTCTTC.

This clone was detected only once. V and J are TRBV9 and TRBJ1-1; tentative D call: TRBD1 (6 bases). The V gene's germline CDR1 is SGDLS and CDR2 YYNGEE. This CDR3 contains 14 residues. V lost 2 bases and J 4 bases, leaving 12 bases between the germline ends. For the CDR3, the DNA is TGTGCCAGCAGCGTGCGGGGGGCCGGCACTGAAGCTTTCTTT. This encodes CASSVRGAGTEAFF.

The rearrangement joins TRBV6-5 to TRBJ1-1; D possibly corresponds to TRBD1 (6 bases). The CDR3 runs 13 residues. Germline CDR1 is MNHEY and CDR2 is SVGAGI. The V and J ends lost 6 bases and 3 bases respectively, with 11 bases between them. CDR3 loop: CASRSGQYTEAFF. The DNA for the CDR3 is TGTGCCAGCAGATCCGGACAGTACACTGAAGCTTTCTTT.